This T cell receptor beta chain was identified during a study of shared clonotypes between healthy human individuals (TCRdb year 2020). With regard to the full study: The cohort comprised two women and a few men aged 18 to 49 years. The study deeply sequenced blood TCR repertoires of several healthy adults to estimate repertoire size and the extent of clonotype sharing between individuals. Per donor, leukapheresis produced somewhere between about 0.94 and 9 billion PBMCs. For each donor, CD4 naive and CD4 memory were each run on three plates, CD8 naive on two plates, and CD8 memory on one plate. Libraries were prepared and TCR repertoires were sequenced by different laboratories using diverse techniques, in order to increase sequencing depth and limit assay-specific biases. General study outcomes and caveats: Sharing across several donors was observed for around 5% of naive CD4, 3.5% of naive CD8, roughly 2.4% of memory CD4, and about 0.4% of memory CD8 clonotypes. Even with the large sequencing depth, rarefaction of the sorted-subset datasets indicated that sequencing was incomplete. Because the study included a small number of donors, the genetic and exposure-history diversity represented was limited. Clonotypes shared by all four sorted-subset donors showed higher generation probabilities than non-shared clonotypes. Sampling was restricted to blood, and TCR repertoires in tissue are likely to differ from TCR repertoires in blood. Estimated clonotype richness was generally larger for naive than for memory subsets. Pairwise subsampling indicated that sequencing depth was expected to affect the degree of clonotype sharing among donors.

CDR1 and CDR2 are read off the germline V gene as SGHRS and YFSETQ. Trimming costs V 4 bases and J 0 bases, and their ends lie 7 bases apart. Including cysteine and phenylalanine, the CDR3 has 13 amino acids. Solely the CDR3 DNA is kept, with 39 bases framed from the first base. As regards this clone: Its cognate antigen has yet to be identified. Per-nucleotide qualities are absent, and no much larger clonotype sits a single base away. The same CDR3 also results from other DNA sequences found in this sample.

The donors were healthy, HIV-negative adults who had no recently reported acute infections or vaccinations. All donors were Caucasian adults living in Nashville, Tennessee, USA. CD4+ T cells were enriched by magnetic negative selection; naive cells were then positively selected on CD45RA, and the negative fraction formed the memory subset. After blood collection by leukapheresis, PBMCs were isolated using Ficoll-Histopaque density gradient centrifugation and then cryopreserved in the vapor phase of liquid nitrogen. Analytical flow cytometry was used to check the purity and quantity of each magnetically sorted T cell population. Each sorted fraction had its genomic DNA isolated and then quantified by UV absorbance on a Nanodrop 2000c. Using the deep immunoSEQ assay, TCR CDR3 regions were amplified from genomic DNA by multiplex PCR. Extracted genomic DNA from each cell subset was spread evenly across all wells of several immunoSEQ 96-well plates, with each plate serving as a replicate. For sorted subsets, around 200 ng genomic DNA, equal to some 28,000 T cell genomes, was loaded into each replicate PCR. Purified libraries were measured with a Qubit 3.0 fluorometer, size-checked on a Bioanalyzer 2100, and measured again with the KAPA Library Quantification kit. Every immunoSEQ 96-well plate was sequenced on a dedicated single-read 150-cycle Illumina NextSeq 550 flow cell. The source study handled its data this way. Because the immunoSEQ output held only junctional sequences and lacked quality scores, the filtering could not match the filtering applied to full-length reads. Sequences were annotated with PyIR, a Python wrapper for IgBLAST v1.9, using IMGT germline references to assign V/J genes and CDR3. Reads with weak V/J assignments (E-value above 1e-6), missing CDR3, stop codons, out-of-frame junctions, or ambiguous translated residues were removed. V3J clonotypes were defined by identical inferred V gene, J gene, and CDR3 amino acid sequence. Percentage overlap between repertoires was computed as shared unique clonotypes divided by the size of the smaller repertoire. Richness of each repertoire was evaluated using RTK rarefaction, the Chao1 estimator, and Recon v2.1 estimates of unobserved clonotypes. Generation probabilities for all TCRbeta clonotypes obtained by the gDNA method from several donors were computed using OLGA. Held by TCRdb, this immuneACCESS table contains in-frame sequences only and omits some clones. Under half of the omission traces to an unresolved V gene where checked; the cause of the rest is unknown. The V and J calls and clone size were taken over from that table, and D and trimming were inferred from the DNA. For this sample the table gives about 2.3 million clones, of which less than 95% were detected only once. Together, the top ten hold approximately 0.41% of the sample.

The chain joins TRBV5-1 to TRBJ1-1; no confident D gene assignment can be made. This TCR was sampled from a man aged 18 to 30 in good health. Some clones in this sample may be carry-over from other donors' samples. The material sequenced was naive CD4+ T cells from PBMCs. Read against the paper, the sample's cell subset or site label means: CD45RA+ positively selected. The CDR3 in this case is CASSAGMNTEAFF. The sequenced DNA: TGCGCCAGCAGCGCAGGAATGAACACTGAAGCTTTCTTT.